Listed below are T cell receptor beta chains from one sample, sequenced in a study of T-cell reconstitution after alpha-beta-depleted transplantation in children. TCRdb re-analysed the PCR reads in MiXCR, keeping a single row per CDR3 protein. The sample lists about 580,000 distinct CDR3 sequences, roughly 24% occurring once. This specimen was PBMCs, mostly from graft donor cells, taken 360 days after TCRalphabeta/CD19-depleted stem cell transplant. The receptors come from a boy under three years old who had a stem cell transplant for acute myeloid leukemia, so the T cells may come from the graft donor. The CDR3 runs from the conserved cysteine through the conserved F or W. Each record gives: CDR3 protein, CDR3 DNA, V gene, J gene, D gene, clone size. A D gene is named only where the DNA matches it firmly. Size is omitted from some rows. Given values are once, few, many or a class for expanded clones.

cdr3_aa: CAISDGGANQPQHF
cdr3_nt: TGTGCCATCAGTGACGGTGGGGCCAATCAGCCCCAGCATTTT
v_call: TRBV10-3
j_call: TRBJ1-5
d_call: -
clone_size: few

cdr3_aa: CSASGTPNYGYTF
cdr3_nt: TGCAGCGCCTCCGGGACACCTAACTATGGCTACACCTTC
v_call: TRBV29-1
j_call: TRBJ1-2
d_call: -
clone_size: -

cdr3_aa: CSARRGQSTDTQYF
cdr3_nt: TGCAGTGCTAGAAGGGGACAGAGCACAGATACGCAGTATTTT
v_call: TRBV20-1
j_call: TRBJ2-3
d_call: TRBD1
clone_size: -

cdr3_aa: CASSPTGTGISYEQYF
cdr3_nt: TGTGCCAGCTCACCGACCGGGACAGGTATCTCCTACGAGCAGTACTTC
v_call: TRBV18
j_call: TRBJ2-7
d_call: TRBD1
clone_size: -

cdr3_aa: CSARAVTGELFF
cdr3_nt: TGCAGTGCTAGAGCTGTCACCGGGGAGCTGTTTTTT
v_call: TRBV20-1
j_call: TRBJ2-2
d_call: -
clone_size: few

cdr3_aa: CSAKGDRASYNEQFF
cdr3_nt: TGCAGCGCAAAGGGGGACAGGGCCTCCTACAATGAGCAGTTCTTC
v_call: TRBV29-1
j_call: TRBJ2-1
d_call: TRBD1
clone_size: many

cdr3_aa: CSEPSAGAGNQPQHF
cdr3_nt: TGCAGCGAACCCTCAGCGGGGGCTGGGAATCAGCCCCAGCATTTT
v_call: TRBV29-1
j_call: TRBJ1-5
d_call: -
clone_size: -

cdr3_aa: CASSYRDRGKLGYSAFF
cdr3_nt: TGTGCCAGCAGCTACCGGGACAGGGGGAAACTCGGTTATTCAGCTTTCTTT
v_call: TRBV13
j_call: TRBJ1-1
d_call: TRBD1
clone_size: many

cdr3_aa: CASSSDSRHPYEQYF
cdr3_nt: TGTGCCAGCAGTTCGGACAGCAGACATCCCTACGAGCAGTACTTC
v_call: TRBV6-5
j_call: TRBJ2-7
d_call: -
clone_size: few

cdr3_aa: CASSYSPGPEETQYF
cdr3_nt: TGTGCCAGCAGTTACTCCCCGGGACCTGAGGAGACCCAGTACTTC
v_call: TRBV6-5
j_call: TRBJ2-5
d_call: -
clone_size: -

cdr3_aa: CSARDVLRRSIDYGYTF
cdr3_nt: TGCAGTGCTAGAGATGTCCTTCGGAGATCCATCGACTATGGCTACACCTTC
v_call: TRBV20-1
j_call: TRBJ1-2
d_call: -
clone_size: -

cdr3_aa: CASNTPTSSANTGELFF
cdr3_nt: TGTGCCAGCAATACCCCGACTAGCTCTGCGAACACCGGGGAGCTGTTTTTT
v_call: TRBV12-3/TRBV12-4
j_call: TRBJ2-2
d_call: TRBD2
clone_size: few

cdr3_aa: CASSYYSGPGSREETQYF
cdr3_nt: TGTGCCAGCAGTTACTACAGCGGGCCGGGGTCAAGGGAAGAGACCCAGTACTTC
v_call: TRBV12-3/TRBV12-4
j_call: TRBJ2-5
d_call: -
clone_size: many

cdr3_aa: CASSHITGRGETQYF
cdr3_nt: TGCGCCAGCAGCCACATAACAGGGAGAGGAGAGACCCAGTACTTC
v_call: TRBV4-3
j_call: TRBJ2-5
d_call: -
clone_size: -

cdr3_aa: CASSLTRGGSYEQYF
cdr3_nt: TGTGCCAGCAGCTTAACCCGGGGAGGGTCTTACGAGCAGTACTTC
v_call: TRBV7-3
j_call: TRBJ2-7
d_call: TRBD2
clone_size: many

cdr3_aa: CASSQDHFDTQYF
cdr3_nt: TGTGCCAGCAGCCAAGACCACTTTGATACGCAGTATTTT
v_call: TRBV7-9
j_call: TRBJ2-3
d_call: -
clone_size: -

cdr3_aa: CSARSDSYEQYF
cdr3_nt: TGCAGTGCTAGGTCTGACAGCTACGAGCAGTACTTC
v_call: TRBV20-1
j_call: TRBJ2-7
d_call: -
clone_size: many

cdr3_aa: CASSPWGQGPPYEQYF
cdr3_nt: TGTGCCAGCAGTCCATGGGGACAGGGACCCCCCTACGAGCAGTACTTC
v_call: TRBV27
j_call: TRBJ2-7
d_call: TRBD1
clone_size: few

cdr3_aa: CASSRRGTNYGYTF
cdr3_nt: TGTGCCAGCAGCCGACGGGGGACTAACTATGGCTACACCTTC
v_call: TRBV7-9
j_call: TRBJ1-2
d_call: -
clone_size: many

cdr3_aa: CASSQEGGGGADEQFF
cdr3_nt: TGCGCCAGCAGCCAAGAGGGAGGCGGGGGGGCGGATGAGCAGTTCTTC
v_call: TRBV4-3
j_call: TRBJ2-1
d_call: TRBD2
clone_size: few

cdr3_aa: CSVEDAGANVLTF
cdr3_nt: TGCAGCGTTGAAGACGCTGGGGCCAACGTCCTGACTTTC
v_call: TRBV29-1
j_call: TRBJ2-6
d_call: -
clone_size: few

cdr3_aa: CASSRDRDGEQYF
cdr3_nt: TGCGCCAGCAGCCGGGACAGGGATGGGGAGCAGTACTTC
v_call: TRBV4-3
j_call: TRBJ2-7
d_call: TRBD1
clone_size: many

cdr3_aa: CASSLDLVAWVETQYF
cdr3_nt: TGTGCCAGCAGCTTAGACCTGGTAGCCTGGGTAGAGACCCAGTACTTC
v_call: TRBV7-2
j_call: TRBJ2-5
d_call: -
clone_size: many

cdr3_aa: CASSVASGTRETQYF
cdr3_nt: TGTGCCAGCAGCGTAGCTTCAGGGACTCGAGAGACCCAGTACTTC
v_call: TRBV9
j_call: TRBJ2-5
d_call: -
clone_size: -

cdr3_aa: CASTPIRTGGQSTEAFF
cdr3_nt: TGTGCCAGCACTCCCATCCGGACAGGGGGCCAGAGTACTGAAGCTTTCTTT
v_call: TRBV6-5
j_call: TRBJ1-1
d_call: TRBD1
clone_size: many

cdr3_aa: CSGSVGQFTDTQYF
cdr3_nt: TGCAGCGGATCGGTGGGACAGTTCACAGATACGCAGTATTTT
v_call: TRBV29-1
j_call: TRBJ2-3
d_call: TRBD1
clone_size: -

cdr3_aa: CASSQDRGLGGYTF
cdr3_nt: TGCGCCAGCAGCCAAGATCGGGGGTTGGGAGGCTACACCTTC
v_call: TRBV4-1
j_call: TRBJ1-2
d_call: -
clone_size: -

cdr3_aa: CASRTDRRYGYTF
cdr3_nt: TGTGCCAGCAGAACCGACAGGCGGTATGGCTACACCTTC
v_call: TRBV12-3/TRBV12-4
j_call: TRBJ1-2
d_call: -
clone_size: few

cdr3_aa: CASSLFFTAGYNEQFF
cdr3_nt: TGTGCCAGCAGTTTATTTTTTACGGCCGGATACAATGAGCAGTTCTTC
v_call: TRBV12-3/TRBV12-4
j_call: TRBJ2-1
d_call: -
clone_size: -

cdr3_aa: CASSKDSGTEAFF
cdr3_nt: TGTGCCAGCAGCAAGGACTCGGGCACTGAAGCTTTCTTT
v_call: TRBV7-9
j_call: TRBJ1-1
d_call: -
clone_size: many

cdr3_aa: CASSVATRTATYGYTF
cdr3_nt: TGTGCCAGCAGCGTAGCTACTCGGACAGCCACCTATGGCTACACCTTC
v_call: TRBV9
j_call: TRBJ1-2
d_call: -
clone_size: few

cdr3_aa: CSANQGLAGALQSSTDTQYF
cdr3_nt: TGCAGTGCTAACCAGGGACTAGCGGGGGCGCTGCAAAGTAGCACAGATACGCAGTATTTT
v_call: TRBV20-1
j_call: TRBJ2-3
d_call: TRBD2
clone_size: -

cdr3_aa: CASSSSIRQPPSGTITDTQYF
cdr3_nt: TGTGCCAGCAGCTCCTCCATCCGACAGCCGCCTAGCGGGACTATCACAGATACGCAGTATTTT
v_call: TRBV7-1
j_call: TRBJ2-3
d_call: TRBD2
clone_size: -

cdr3_aa: CASSFGGEGETQYF
cdr3_nt: TGCGCCAGCAGCTTTGGCGGGGAGGGTGAGACCCAGTACTTC
v_call: TRBV5-1
j_call: TRBJ2-5
d_call: TRBD2
clone_size: -

cdr3_aa: CASSGPSWTDTQYF
cdr3_nt: TGTGCCAGCAGTGGACCGAGTTGGACAGATACGCAGTATTTT
v_call: TRBV28
j_call: TRBJ2-3
d_call: -
clone_size: many

cdr3_aa: CASRGGGLNTGELFF
cdr3_nt: TGTGCCAGCAGGGGCGGGGGCCTGAACACCGGGGAGCTGTTTTTT
v_call: TRBV12-3/TRBV12-4
j_call: TRBJ2-2
d_call: -
clone_size: many

cdr3_aa: CASRSGTGANYGYTF
cdr3_nt: TGTGCCAGCAGATCCGGGACAGGGGCTAACTATGGCTACACCTTC
v_call: TRBV7-2
j_call: TRBJ1-2
d_call: TRBD1
clone_size: -

cdr3_aa: CASSVRDLNQPQHF
cdr3_nt: TGTGCCAGCAGTGTCCGGGACCTCAATCAGCCCCAGCATTTT
v_call: TRBV28
j_call: TRBJ1-5
d_call: -
clone_size: -

cdr3_aa: CASSLFHLTGELFF
cdr3_nt: TGTGCCAGCAGTTTATTTCATTTGACCGGGGAGCTGTTTTTT
v_call: TRBV12-3/TRBV12-4
j_call: TRBJ2-2
d_call: -
clone_size: -

cdr3_aa: CASSLWDRHYEQYF
cdr3_nt: TGTGCCAGCAGCTTGTGGGACAGACACTACGAGCAGTACTTC
v_call: TRBV5-6
j_call: TRBJ2-7
d_call: TRBD1
clone_size: -

cdr3_aa: CASRIQANTEAFF
cdr3_nt: TGTGCCAGCAGAATACAGGCGAACACTGAAGCTTTCTTT
v_call: TRBV6-1
j_call: TRBJ1-1
d_call: -
clone_size: few

cdr3_aa: CSARDAVTVDTQYF
cdr3_nt: TGCAGTGCCCGGGACGCGGTGACGGTGGATACGCAGTATTTT
v_call: TRBV20-1
j_call: TRBJ2-3
d_call: -
clone_size: few

cdr3_aa: CAISVRGALEDTQYF
cdr3_nt: TGTGCCATCAGTGTACGGGGGGCCCTTGAAGATACGCAGTATTTT
v_call: TRBV10-3
j_call: TRBJ2-3
d_call: -
clone_size: -

cdr3_aa: CASSLWTSGSSYNEQFF
cdr3_nt: TGTGCCAGCAGCTTATGGACTAGCGGAAGCTCCTACAATGAGCAGTTCTTC
v_call: TRBV7-2
j_call: TRBJ2-1
d_call: TRBD2
clone_size: many

cdr3_aa: CASSYRLETGELFF
cdr3_nt: TGTGCCAGCAGTTACAGGCTGGAAACCGGGGAGCTGTTTTTT
v_call: TRBV6-2/TRBV6-3
j_call: TRBJ2-2
d_call: -
clone_size: -

cdr3_aa: CASSGSAFYGYTF
cdr3_nt: TGTGCCAGCTCCGGATCGGCTTTCTATGGCTACACCTTC
v_call: TRBV12-3/TRBV12-4
j_call: TRBJ1-2
d_call: -
clone_size: many

cdr3_aa: CASSYQYNSNQPQHF
cdr3_nt: TGTGCCAGCAGTTATCAGTACAATAGCAATCAGCCCCAGCATTTT
v_call: TRBV6-5
j_call: TRBJ1-5
d_call: -
clone_size: -

cdr3_aa: CASSPTGTRVVDTQYF
cdr3_nt: TGTGCCAGCTCGCCAACCGGGACTAGAGTTGTAGATACGCAGTATTTT
v_call: TRBV13
j_call: TRBJ2-3
d_call: TRBD2
clone_size: many

cdr3_aa: CAISDGGAPNEQFF
cdr3_nt: TGTGCCATCAGTGACGGGGGCGCCCCCAATGAGCAGTTCTTC
v_call: TRBV10-3
j_call: TRBJ2-1
d_call: -
clone_size: few

cdr3_aa: CASSSTGTTNEKLFF
cdr3_nt: TGCGCCAGCAGCTCGACCGGGACCACTAATGAAAAACTGTTTTTT
v_call: TRBV5-1
j_call: TRBJ1-4
d_call: -
clone_size: -

cdr3_aa: CSARNDGGAGETQYF
cdr3_nt: TGCAGTGCTAGGAATGACGGGGGGGCGGGGGAGACCCAGTACTTC
v_call: TRBV20-1
j_call: TRBJ2-5
d_call: TRBD2
clone_size: many

cdr3_aa: CSARGTPNSPLHF
cdr3_nt: TGCAGTGCTAGAGGGACTCCGAATTCACCCCTCCACTTT
v_call: TRBV20-1
j_call: TRBJ1-6
d_call: -
clone_size: -